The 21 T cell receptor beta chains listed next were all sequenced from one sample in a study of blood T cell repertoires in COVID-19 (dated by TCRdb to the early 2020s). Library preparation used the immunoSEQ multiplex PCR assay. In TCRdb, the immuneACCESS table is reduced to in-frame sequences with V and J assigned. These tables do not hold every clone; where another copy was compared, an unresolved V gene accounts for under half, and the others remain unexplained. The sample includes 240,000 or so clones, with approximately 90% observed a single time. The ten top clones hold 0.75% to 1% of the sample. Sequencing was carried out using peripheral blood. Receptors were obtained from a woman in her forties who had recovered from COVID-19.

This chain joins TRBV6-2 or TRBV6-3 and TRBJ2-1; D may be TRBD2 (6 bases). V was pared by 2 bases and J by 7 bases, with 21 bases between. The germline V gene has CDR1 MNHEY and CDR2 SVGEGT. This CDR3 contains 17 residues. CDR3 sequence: CASSYPLGGAPTNEQFF. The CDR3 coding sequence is TGTGCCAGCAGTTACCCGCTGGGGGGAGCTCCTACAAATGAGCAGTTCTTC.

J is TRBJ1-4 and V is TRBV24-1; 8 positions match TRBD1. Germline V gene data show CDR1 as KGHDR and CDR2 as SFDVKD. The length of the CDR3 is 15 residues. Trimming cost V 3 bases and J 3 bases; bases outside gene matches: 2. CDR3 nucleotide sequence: TGTGCCACCAGTGATGCGGGACAGGCTAATGAAAAACTGTTTTTT. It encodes CATSDAGQANEKLFF.

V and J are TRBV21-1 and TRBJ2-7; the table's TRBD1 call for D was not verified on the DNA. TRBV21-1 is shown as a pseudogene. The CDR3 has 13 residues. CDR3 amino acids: CAVITGFAPDKYV. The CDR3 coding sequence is TGTGCCGTCATTACAGGGTTCGCGCCCGATAAGTACGTC.

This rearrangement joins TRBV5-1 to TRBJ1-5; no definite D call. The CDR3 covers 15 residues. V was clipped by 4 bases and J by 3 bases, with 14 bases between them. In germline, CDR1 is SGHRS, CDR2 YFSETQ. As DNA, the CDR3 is TGCGCCAGCAGCCCTCTACCCCCCAACAATCAGCCCCAGCATTTT. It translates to CASSPLPPNNQPQHF.

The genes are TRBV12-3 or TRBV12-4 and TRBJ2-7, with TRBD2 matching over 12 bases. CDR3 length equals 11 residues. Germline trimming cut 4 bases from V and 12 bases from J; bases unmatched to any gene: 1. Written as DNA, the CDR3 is TGTGCCAGCAGTTCGACTAGCGGGAGGTACTTC. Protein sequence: CASSSTSGRYF.

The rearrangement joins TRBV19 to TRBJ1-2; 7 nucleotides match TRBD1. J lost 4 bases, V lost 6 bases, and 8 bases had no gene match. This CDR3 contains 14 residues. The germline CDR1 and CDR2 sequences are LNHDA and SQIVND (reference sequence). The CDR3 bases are TGTGCCAGTAGGGACAGGTCCCTTAGCTATGGCTACACCTTC. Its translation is CASRDRSLSYGYTF. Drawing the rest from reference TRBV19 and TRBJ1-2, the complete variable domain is DGGITQSPKYLFRKEGQNVTLSCEQNLNHDAMYWYRQDPGQGLRLIYYSQIVNDFQKGDIAEGYSVSREKKESFPLTVTSAQKNPTAFYLCASRDRSLSYGYTFGSGTRLTVV.

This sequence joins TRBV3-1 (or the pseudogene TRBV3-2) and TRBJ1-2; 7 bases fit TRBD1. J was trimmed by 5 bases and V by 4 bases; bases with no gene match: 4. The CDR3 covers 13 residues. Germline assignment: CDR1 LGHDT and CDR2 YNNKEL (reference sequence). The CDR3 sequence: CASSRGQSYGYTF. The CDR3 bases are TGTGCCAGCAGCCGGGGACAGTCATATGGCTACACCTTC.

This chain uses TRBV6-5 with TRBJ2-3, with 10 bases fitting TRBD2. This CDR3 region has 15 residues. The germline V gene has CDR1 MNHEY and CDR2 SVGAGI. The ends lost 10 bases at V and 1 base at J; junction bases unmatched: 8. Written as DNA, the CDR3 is TGTGCCACCAGCGGGGGGGGAAGGGGCACAGATACGCAGTATTTT. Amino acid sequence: CATSGGGRGTDTQYF.

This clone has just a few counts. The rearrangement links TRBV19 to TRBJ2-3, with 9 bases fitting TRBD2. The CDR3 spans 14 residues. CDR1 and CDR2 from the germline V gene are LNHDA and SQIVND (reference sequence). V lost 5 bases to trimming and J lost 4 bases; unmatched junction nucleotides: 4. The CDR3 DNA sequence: TGTGCCAGTAGTGGACTAGCGAACCCAGATACGCAGTATTTT. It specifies CASSGLANPDTQYF.

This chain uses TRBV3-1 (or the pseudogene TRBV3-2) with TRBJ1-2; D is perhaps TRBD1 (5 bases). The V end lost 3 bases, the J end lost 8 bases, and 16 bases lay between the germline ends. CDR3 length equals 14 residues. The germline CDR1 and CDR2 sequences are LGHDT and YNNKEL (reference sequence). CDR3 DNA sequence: TGTGCCAGCAGCCATTGGGATAGGGGTGGCGGCTACACCTTC. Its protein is CASSHWDRGGGYTF.

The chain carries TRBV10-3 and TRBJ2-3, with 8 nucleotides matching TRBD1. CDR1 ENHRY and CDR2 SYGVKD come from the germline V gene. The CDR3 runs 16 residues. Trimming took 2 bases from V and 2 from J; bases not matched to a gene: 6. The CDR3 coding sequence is TGTGCCATCAGTGAGGGACGGGACAGGTACACAGATACGCAGTATTTT. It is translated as CAISEGRDRYTDTQYF.

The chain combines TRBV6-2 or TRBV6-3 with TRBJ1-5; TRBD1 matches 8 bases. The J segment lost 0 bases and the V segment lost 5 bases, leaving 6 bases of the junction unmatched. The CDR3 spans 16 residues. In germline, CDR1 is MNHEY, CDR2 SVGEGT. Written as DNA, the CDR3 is TGTGCCAGCAGTGACCCAGGGGGCGCTAGCAATCAGCCCCAGCATTTT. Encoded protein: CASSDPGGASNQPQHF.

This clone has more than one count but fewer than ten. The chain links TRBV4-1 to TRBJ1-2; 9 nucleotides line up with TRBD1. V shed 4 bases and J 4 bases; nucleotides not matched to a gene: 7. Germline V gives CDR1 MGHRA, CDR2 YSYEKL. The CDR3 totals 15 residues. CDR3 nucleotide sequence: TGCGCCAGCAGCCCAACAGGGACAGGGACCTATGGCTACACCTTC. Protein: CASSPTGTGTYGYTF.

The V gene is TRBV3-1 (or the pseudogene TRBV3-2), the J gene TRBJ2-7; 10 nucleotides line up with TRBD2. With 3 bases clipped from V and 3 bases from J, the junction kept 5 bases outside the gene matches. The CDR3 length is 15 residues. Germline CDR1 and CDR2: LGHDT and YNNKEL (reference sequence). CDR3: CASSQGPSGSYEQYF. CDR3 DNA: TGTGCCAGCAGCCAGGGGCCTAGCGGGAGCTACGAGCAGTACTTC.

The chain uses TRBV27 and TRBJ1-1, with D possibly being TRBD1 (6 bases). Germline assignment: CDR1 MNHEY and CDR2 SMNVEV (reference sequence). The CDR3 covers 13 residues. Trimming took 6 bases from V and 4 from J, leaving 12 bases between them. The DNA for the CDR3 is TGTGCCAGCAGCCAGGGGTTGGGCACTGAAGCTTTCTTT. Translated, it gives CASSQGLGTEAFF.

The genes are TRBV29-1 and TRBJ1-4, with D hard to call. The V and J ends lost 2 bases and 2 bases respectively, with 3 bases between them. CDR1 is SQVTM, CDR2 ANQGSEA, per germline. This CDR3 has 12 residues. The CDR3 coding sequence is TGCAGCGTTGAACAGACTAATGAAAAACTGTTTTTT. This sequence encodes CSVEQTNEKLFF.

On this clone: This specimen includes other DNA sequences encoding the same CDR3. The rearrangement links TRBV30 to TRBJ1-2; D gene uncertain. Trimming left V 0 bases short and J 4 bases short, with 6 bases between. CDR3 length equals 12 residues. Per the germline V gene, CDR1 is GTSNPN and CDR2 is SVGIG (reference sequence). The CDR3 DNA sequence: TGTGCCTGGAGTGTAAGCGGCTATGGCTACACCTTC. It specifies CAWSVSGYGYTF.

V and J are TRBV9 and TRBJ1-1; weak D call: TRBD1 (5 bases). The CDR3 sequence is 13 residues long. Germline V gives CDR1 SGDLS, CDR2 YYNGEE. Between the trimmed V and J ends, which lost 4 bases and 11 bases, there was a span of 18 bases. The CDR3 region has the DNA TGTGCCAGCAGCTCCCTCTCGGACACTGGGGCTTTCTTT. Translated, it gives CASSSLSDTGAFF.

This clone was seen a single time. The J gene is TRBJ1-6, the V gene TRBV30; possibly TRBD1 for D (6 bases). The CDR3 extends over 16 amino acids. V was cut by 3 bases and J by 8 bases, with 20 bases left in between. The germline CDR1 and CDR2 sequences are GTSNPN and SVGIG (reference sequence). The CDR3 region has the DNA TGTGCCTGGAGGGGGGAGGGGGTTGGAGCCTATTCACCCCTCCACTTT. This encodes CAWRGEGVGAYSPLHF.

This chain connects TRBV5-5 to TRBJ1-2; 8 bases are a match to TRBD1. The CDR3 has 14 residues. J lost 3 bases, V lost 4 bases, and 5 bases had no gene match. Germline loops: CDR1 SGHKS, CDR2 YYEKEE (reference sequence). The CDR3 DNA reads TGTGCCAGCAGCCAGGACAGGGCTTACTATGGCTACACCTTC. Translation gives CASSQDRAYYGYTF.

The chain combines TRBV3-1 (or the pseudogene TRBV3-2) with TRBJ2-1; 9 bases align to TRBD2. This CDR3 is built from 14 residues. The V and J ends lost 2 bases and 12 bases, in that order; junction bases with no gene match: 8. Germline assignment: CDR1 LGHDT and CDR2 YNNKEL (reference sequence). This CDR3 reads CASSQLRAGGRQFF. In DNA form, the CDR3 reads TGTGCCAGCAGCCAACTTAGGGCGGGAGGGCGGCAGTTCTTC.